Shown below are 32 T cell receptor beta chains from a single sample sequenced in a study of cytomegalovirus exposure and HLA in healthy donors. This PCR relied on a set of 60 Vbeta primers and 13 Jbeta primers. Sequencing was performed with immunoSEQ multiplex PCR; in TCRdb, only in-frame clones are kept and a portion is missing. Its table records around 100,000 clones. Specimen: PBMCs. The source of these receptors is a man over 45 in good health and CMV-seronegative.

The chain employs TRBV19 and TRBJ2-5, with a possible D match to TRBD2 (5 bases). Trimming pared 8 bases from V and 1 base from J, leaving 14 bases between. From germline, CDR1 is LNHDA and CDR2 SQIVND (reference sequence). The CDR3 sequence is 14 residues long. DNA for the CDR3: TGTGCCAGTGGTAGAGGGTTAGGCCAAGAGACCCAGTACTTC. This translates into CASGRGLGQETQYF. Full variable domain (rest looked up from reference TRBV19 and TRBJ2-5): DGGITQSPKYLFRKEGQNVTLSCEQNLNHDAMYWYRQDPGQGLRLIYYSQIVNDFQKGDIAEGYSVSREKKESFPLTVTSAQKNPTAFYLCASGRGLGQETQYFGPGTRLLVL.

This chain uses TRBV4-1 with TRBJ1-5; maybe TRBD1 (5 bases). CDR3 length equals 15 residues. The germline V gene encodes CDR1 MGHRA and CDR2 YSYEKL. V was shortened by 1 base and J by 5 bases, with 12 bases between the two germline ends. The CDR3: CASSQAASGDQPQHF. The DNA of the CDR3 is TGCGCCAGCAGCCAAGCGGCGTCGGGGGATCAGCCCCAGCATTTT.

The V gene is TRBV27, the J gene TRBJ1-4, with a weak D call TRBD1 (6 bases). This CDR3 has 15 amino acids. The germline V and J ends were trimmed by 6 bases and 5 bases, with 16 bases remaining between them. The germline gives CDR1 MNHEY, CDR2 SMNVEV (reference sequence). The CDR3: CASSPAWTVNEKLFF. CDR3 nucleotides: TGTGCCAGCAGCCCGGCGTGGACAGTCAATGAAAAACTGTTTTTT.

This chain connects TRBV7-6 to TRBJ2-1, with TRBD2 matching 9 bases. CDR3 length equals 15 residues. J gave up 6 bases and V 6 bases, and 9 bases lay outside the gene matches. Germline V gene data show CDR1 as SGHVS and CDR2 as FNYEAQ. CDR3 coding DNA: TGTGCCAGCAGGATGTTACTAGCGGGCCTCAATGAGCAGTTCTTC. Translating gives CASRMLLAGLNEQFF.

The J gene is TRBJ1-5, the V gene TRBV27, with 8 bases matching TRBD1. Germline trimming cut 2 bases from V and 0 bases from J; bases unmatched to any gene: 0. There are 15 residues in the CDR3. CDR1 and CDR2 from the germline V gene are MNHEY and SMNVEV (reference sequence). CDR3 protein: CASSLDRGSNQPQHF. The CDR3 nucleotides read TGTGCCAGCAGTTTAGACAGGGGTAGCAATCAGCCCCAGCATTTT.

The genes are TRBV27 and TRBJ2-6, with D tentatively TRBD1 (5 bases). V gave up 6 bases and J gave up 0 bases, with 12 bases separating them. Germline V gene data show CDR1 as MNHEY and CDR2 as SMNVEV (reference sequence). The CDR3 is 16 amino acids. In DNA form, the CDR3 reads TGTGCCAGCAGCCATGACAGTATCTCTGGGGCCAACGTCCTGACTTTC. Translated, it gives CASSHDSISGANVLTF.

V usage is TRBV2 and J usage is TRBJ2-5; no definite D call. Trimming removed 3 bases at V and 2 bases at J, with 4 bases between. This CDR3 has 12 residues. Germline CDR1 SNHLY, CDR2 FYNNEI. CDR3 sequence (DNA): TGTGCCAGCAGTGAGTCACAAGAGACCCAGTACTTC. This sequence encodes CASSESQETQYF.

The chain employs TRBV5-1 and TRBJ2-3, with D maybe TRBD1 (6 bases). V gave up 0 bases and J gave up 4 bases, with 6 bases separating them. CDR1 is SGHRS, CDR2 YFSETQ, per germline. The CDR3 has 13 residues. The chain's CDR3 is CASSLEGADTQYF. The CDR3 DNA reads TGCGCCAGCAGCTTGGAGGGGGCAGATACGCAGTATTTT.

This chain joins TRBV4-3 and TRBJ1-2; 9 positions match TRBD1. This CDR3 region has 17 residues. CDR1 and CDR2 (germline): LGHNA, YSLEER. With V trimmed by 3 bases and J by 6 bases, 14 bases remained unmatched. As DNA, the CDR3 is TGCGCCAGCAGCCAGGGCGCCACGGGACAGGGTGAGGATGGCTACACCTTC. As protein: CASSQGATGQGEDGYTF.

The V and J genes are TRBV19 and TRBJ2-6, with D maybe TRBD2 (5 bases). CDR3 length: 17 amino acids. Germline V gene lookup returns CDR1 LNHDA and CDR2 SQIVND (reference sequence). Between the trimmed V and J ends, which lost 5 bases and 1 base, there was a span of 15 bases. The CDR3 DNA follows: TGTGCCAGTAGTTTCGGGGTCAGTGGGTCTGGGGCCAACGTCCTGACTTTC. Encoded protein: CASSFGVSGSGANVLTF.

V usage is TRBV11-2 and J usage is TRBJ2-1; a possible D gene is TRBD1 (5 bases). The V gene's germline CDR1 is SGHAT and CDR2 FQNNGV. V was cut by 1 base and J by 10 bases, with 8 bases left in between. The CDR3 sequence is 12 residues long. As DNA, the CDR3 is TGTGCCAGCAGCTTAGGAACAGGAGAGCAGTTCTTC. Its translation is CASSLGTGEQFF.

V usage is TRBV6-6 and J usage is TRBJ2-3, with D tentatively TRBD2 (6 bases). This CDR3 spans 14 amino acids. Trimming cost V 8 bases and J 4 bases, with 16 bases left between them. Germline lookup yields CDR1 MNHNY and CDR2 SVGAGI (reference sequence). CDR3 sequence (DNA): TGTGCCAGCGGGGGAGGCCACTCTCCAGATACGCAGTATTTT. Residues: CASGGGHSPDTQYF.

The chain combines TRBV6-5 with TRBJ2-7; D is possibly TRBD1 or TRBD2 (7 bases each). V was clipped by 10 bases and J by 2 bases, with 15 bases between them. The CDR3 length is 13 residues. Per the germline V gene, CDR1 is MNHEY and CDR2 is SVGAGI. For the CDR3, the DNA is TGTGCCACCAGGGGGGGAGGGACCTACGAGCAGTACTTC. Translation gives CATRGGGTYEQYF.

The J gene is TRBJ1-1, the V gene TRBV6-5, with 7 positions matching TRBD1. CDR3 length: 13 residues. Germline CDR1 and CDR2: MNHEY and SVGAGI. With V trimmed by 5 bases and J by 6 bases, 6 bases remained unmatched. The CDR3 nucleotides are TGTGCCAGCAGTAGGGGGCGCCTCGCTGAAGCTTTCTTT. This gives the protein CASSRGRLAEAFF.

CDR3 nucleotide sequence: TGCGCCAGCAGCTTGGGGGCGACCACGAACACTGAAGCTTTCTTT. Its translation is CASSLGATTNTEAFF. This chain links TRBV5-1 with TRBJ1-1, with D unresolved. Germline CDR1 reads SGHRS; CDR2 reads YFSETQ. This CDR3 is 15 amino acids long. V lost 0 bases and J 1 base, leaving 10 bases between the germline ends. Full variable domain (outside the CDR3, taken from reference TRBV5-1 and TRBJ1-1): KAGVTQTPRYLIKTRGQQVTLSCSPISGHRSVSWYQQTPGQGLQFLFEYFSETQRNKGNFPGRFSGRQFSNSRSEMNVSTLELGDSALYLCASSLGATTNTEAFFGQGTRLTVV.

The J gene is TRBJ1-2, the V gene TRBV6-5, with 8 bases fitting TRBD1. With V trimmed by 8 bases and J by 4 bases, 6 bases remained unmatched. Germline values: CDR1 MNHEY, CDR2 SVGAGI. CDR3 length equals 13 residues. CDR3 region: CASAPDRGYGYTF. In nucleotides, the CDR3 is TGTGCCAGCGCGCCCGACAGGGGCTATGGCTACACCTTC.

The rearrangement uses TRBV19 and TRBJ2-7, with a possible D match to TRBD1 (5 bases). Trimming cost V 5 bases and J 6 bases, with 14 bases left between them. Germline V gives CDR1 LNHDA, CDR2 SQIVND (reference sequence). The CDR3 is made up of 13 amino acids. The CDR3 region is CASSPSRVSEQYF. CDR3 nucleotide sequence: TGTGCCAGTAGTCCTTCCAGGGTTAGCGAGCAGTACTTC.

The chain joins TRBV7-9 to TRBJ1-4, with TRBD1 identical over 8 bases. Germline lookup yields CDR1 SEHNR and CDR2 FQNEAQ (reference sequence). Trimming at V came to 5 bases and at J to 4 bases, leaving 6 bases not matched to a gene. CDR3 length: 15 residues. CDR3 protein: CASSLQGALNEKLFF. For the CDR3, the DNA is TGTGCCAGCAGCCTGCAGGGGGCCCTTAATGAAAAACTGTTTTTT.

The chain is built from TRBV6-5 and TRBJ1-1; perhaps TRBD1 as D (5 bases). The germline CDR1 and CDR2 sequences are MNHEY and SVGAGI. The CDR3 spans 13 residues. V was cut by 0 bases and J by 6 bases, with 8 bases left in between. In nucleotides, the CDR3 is TGTGCCAGCAGTTACTCGATGGGGCCTGAAGCTTTCTTT. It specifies CASSYSMGPEAFF.

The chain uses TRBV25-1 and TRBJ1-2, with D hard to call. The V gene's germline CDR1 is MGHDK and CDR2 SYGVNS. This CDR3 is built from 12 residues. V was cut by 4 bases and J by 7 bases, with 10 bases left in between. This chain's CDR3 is CASSGRGGGYTF. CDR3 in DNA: TGTGCCAGCAGTGGCCGTGGCGGTGGCTACACCTTC.

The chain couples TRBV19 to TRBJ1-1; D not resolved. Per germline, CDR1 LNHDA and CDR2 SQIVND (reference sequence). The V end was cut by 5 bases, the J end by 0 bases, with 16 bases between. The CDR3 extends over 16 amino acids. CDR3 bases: TGTGCCAGTAGTCCATATTGGAACGGAGTGAACACTGAAGCTTTCTTT. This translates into CASSPYWNGVNTEAFF.

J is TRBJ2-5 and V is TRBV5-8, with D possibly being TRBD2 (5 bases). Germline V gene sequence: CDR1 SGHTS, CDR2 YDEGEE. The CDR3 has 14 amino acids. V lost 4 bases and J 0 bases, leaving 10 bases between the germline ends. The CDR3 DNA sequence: TGTGCCAGCAGCCCTACGGAGGACCAAGAGACCCAGTACTTC. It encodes CASSPTEDQETQYF.

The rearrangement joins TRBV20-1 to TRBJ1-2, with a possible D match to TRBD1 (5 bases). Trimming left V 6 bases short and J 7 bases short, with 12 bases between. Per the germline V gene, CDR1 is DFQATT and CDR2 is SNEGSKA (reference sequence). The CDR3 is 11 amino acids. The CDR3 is CSATDNSGYTF. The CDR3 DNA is TGCAGTGCGACAGACAACAGTGGCTACACCTTC.

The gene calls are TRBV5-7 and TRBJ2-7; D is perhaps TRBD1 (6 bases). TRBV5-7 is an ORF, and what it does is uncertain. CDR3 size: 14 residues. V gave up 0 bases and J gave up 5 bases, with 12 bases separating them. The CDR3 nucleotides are TGTGCCAGCAGCTTGGAACAGGGAGCTAACGAGCAGTACTTC. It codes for CASSLEQGANEQYF.

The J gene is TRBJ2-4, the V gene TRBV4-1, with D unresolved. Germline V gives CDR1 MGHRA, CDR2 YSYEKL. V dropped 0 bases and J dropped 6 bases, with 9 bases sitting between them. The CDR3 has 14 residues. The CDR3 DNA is TGCGCCAGCAGCCAAGATGCTGGCAGAAACATTCAGTACTTC. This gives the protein CASSQDAGRNIQYF.

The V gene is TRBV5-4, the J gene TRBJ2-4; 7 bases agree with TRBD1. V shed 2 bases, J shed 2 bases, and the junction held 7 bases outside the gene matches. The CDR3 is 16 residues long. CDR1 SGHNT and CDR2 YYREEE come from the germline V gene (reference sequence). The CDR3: CASSFRDSGTKNIQYF. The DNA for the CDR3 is TGTGCCAGCAGCTTCCGGGACAGCGGTACCAAAAACATTCAGTACTTC.

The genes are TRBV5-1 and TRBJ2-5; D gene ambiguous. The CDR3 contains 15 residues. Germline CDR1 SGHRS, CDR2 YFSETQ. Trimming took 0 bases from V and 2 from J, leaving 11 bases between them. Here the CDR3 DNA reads TGCGCCAGCAGCTTGGCCTCCTTACAGCAAGAGACCCAGTACTTC. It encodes CASSLASLQQETQYF.

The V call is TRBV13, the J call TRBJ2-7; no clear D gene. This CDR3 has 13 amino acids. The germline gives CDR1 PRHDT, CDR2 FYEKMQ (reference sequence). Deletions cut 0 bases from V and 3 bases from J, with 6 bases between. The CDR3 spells CASSLGLYYEQYF. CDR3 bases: TGTGCCAGCAGCTTAGGCCTATACTACGAGCAGTACTTC.

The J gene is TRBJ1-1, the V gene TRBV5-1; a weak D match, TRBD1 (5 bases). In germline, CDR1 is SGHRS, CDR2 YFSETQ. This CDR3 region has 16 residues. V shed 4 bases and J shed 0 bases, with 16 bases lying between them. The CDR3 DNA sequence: TGCGCCAGCAGCCTGACTCCGACAGTCATGAACACTGAAGCTTTCTTT. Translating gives CASSLTPTVMNTEAFF.

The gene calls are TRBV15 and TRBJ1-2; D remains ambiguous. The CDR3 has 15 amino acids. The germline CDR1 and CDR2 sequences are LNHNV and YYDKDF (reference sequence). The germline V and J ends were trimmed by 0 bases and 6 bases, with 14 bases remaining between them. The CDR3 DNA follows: TGTGCCACCAGCAGAGAAGGCGGCCCGGCGGATGGCTACACCTTC. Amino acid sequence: CATSREGGPADGYTF. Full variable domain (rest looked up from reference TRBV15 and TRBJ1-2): DAMVIQNPRYQVTQFGKPVTLSCSQTLNHNVMYWYQQKSSQAPKLLFHYYDKDFNNEADTPDNFQSRRPNTSFCFLDIRSPGLGDTAMYLCATSREGGPADGYTFGSGTRLTVV.

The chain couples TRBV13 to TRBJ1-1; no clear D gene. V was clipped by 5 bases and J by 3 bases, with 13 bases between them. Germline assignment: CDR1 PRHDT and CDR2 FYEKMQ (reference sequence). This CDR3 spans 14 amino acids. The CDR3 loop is CASSLTGKDTEAFF. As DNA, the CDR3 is TGTGCCAGCAGCCTGACGGGAAAGGACACTGAAGCTTTCTTT.

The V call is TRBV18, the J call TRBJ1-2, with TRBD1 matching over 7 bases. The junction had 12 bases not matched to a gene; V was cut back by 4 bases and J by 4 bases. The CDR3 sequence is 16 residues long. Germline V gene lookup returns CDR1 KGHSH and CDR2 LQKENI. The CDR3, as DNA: TGTGCCAGCTCACGGGACAGTTCCCGTTTGGGCTATGGCTACACCTTC. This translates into CASSRDSSRLGYGYTF.